Shown below are 5 T cell receptor beta chains from a single sample sequenced in a study of spatial heterogeneity in lung cancer (dated by TCRdb to between 2018 and 2021). Explained via the paper, the time point label denotes: sample taken at primary tumor resection. Without any cell sorting, TCR sequencing was performed on whole RNA extracted either from tumor and nontumor lung tissue or from cryopreserved PBMC samples. Receptor amplification or capture employed 5' RACE. The sample was run on a NextSeq 500. Through fastp at Q25 and MiXCR, TCRdb rebuilt clones from the public reads, retaining in-frame beta chains. Every CDR3 protein is listed once, alongside the most common genes and DNA of its rows. For this sample there are 60,000 to 80,000 distinct CDR3 sequences; 13% appear just once. The top ten clones comprise under 7.5% of the sample. This specimen was PBMCs, taken at surgery. These receptors were collected from a male donor with early-stage non-small cell lung cancer.

This clonotype was counted at least ten times. The rearrangement joins TRBV29-1 to TRBJ2-7; TRBD1 might be the D (6 bases). CDR3 length equals 15 residues. V was pared by 6 bases and J by 2 bases, with 20 bases between. Germline V gene lookup returns CDR1 SQVTM and CDR2 ANQGSEA. The CDR3 loop reads CSVETYRDRAYEQYF. For the CDR3, the DNA is TGCAGCGTGGAGACGTACAGGGATAGGGCCTACGAGCAGTACTTC.

The V call is TRBV6-2 or TRBV6-3, the J call TRBJ1-2; 9 nucleotides line up with TRBD1. The CDR3 consists of 14 residues. The junction had 5 bases not matched to a gene; V was cut back by 6 bases and J by 3 bases. Germline loops: CDR1 MNHEY, CDR2 SVGEGT. CDR3 bases: TGTGCCAGCAGAATCCGGGACAGGGACTATGGCTACACCTTC. Translated: CASRIRDRDYGYTF.

The V gene is TRBV6-5, the J gene TRBJ1-2, with 10 bases lining up with TRBD1. The germline gives CDR1 MNHEY, CDR2 SVGAGI. J gave up 8 bases and V 4 bases, and 13 bases lay outside the gene matches. This CDR3 region has 16 residues. The CDR3 DNA reads TGTGCCAGCAGTTTGGCCCTGCGACAGGGGGCTGTCGGCTACACCTTC. This encodes CASSLALRQGAVGYTF.

The rearrangement uses TRBV19 and TRBJ2-7, with 9 bases lining up with TRBD1. Germline V gives CDR1 LNHDA, CDR2 SQIVND (reference sequence). CDR3 size: 15 residues. The V segment lost 6 bases and the J segment 5 bases; nucleotides outside the gene matches: 11. For the CDR3, the DNA is TGTGCCAGTAGCCAATGGGGGACAGGGTCCAACGAGCAGTACTTC. Its protein product is CASSQWGTGSNEQYF. Supplemented by reference TRBV19 and TRBJ2-7, the full variable domain reads DGGITQSPKYLFRKEGQNVTLSCEQNLNHDAMYWYRQDPGQGLRLIYYSQIVNDFQKGDIAEGYSVSREKKESFPLTVTSAQKNPTAFYLCASSQWGTGSNEQYFGPGTRLTVT.

This clonotype was picked up many times. The V and J genes are TRBV7-6 and TRBJ2-3; D is ambiguous. The germline CDR1 and CDR2 sequences are SGHVS and FNYEAQ. V shed 5 bases and J shed 4 bases, with 10 bases lying between them. The CDR3 loop spans 13 amino acids. The CDR3 region is CASSPHGPDTQYF. For the CDR3, the DNA is TGTGCCAGCAGCCCCCATGGTCCAGATACGCAGTATTTT.